This note documents a single T cell receptor (beta chain) sequence. Its antigen is as yet unknown. The V and J ends lost 7 bases and 7 bases respectively, with 22 bases between them. Per the germline V gene, CDR1 is MNHNS and CDR2 is SASEGT. This CDR3 has 15 amino acids. These data originate in a study of shared clonotypes between healthy human individuals. Study-wide results and limits: Clonotypes which were not shared had lower generation probabilities than clonotypes that all four donors shared.

DNA at approximately 200 ng, roughly 30,000 T cell genomes, went into sorted-subset replicate PCRs. Libraries were prepared by immunoSEQ multiplex PCR; TCRdb keeps only in-frame clonotypes and omits some of them. The data show 2 million or so clones, 85% to 95% seen once. The rearrangement joins TRBV6-1 to TRBJ1-2; D gene ambiguous. This TCR was recovered from a young man in good health. The sample comprised naive CD4+ T cells sorted from blood. The sample's subset: CD45RA+ positively selected. DNA for the CDR3: TGTGCCAGCAATTTAAGGACTCCCCCAACGGGTGGCTACACCTTC. Its protein product is CASNLRTPPTGGYTF.